A selection of T cell receptor beta chains follows, all from one sample in a study of T cell responses to AZD1222 COVID-19 vaccine. The repertoire was sequenced with immunoSEQ multiplex PCR; TCRdb's copy has only in-frame clones and lacks some. The sample shows about 53,000 clones, less than 85% of them seen only once. The sample was peripheral blood, taken on day 0 of AZD1222 vaccination. These TCRs come from an adult in good health. CDR3s include the opening cysteine and the closing phenylalanine or tryptophan. D genes are given only for firm matches. Size tells how often a clone was seen (once, few, many) or the class of an expanded clone, and some rows leave it out.

d_call clone_size j_call v_call cdr3_aa cdr3_nt
- - TRBJ1-4 TRBV10-3 CAISVGPTNEKLFF TGTGCCATCAGTGTGGGGCCAACTAATGAAAAACTGTTTTTT
- - TRBJ2-7 TRBV19 CASSIVGSEQYF TGTGCCAGTAGTATAGTGGGAAGCGAGCAGTACTTC
- - TRBJ2-7 TRBV7-9 CAAGPGLPYEQYF TGTGCCGCGGGCCCCGGACTCCCCTACGAGCAGTACTTC
- - TRBJ1-4 TRBV18 CASSLSQGANEKLFF TGTGCCAGCTCACTATCGCAGGGTGCTAATGAAAAACTGTTTTTT
- - TRBJ1-2 TRBV6-5 CASSYSSEGHGYTF TGTGCCAGCAGTTACTCGAGTGAGGGACACGGCTACACCTTC
TRBD1 - TRBJ1-1 TRBV7-2 CASSSSTGGNTEAFF TGTGCCAGCAGCTCCTCTACAGGGGGCAACACTGAAGCTTTCTTT
- once TRBJ1-2 TRBV14 CASSQVLGSYGYTF TGTGCCAGCAGCCAAGTTTTGGGGAGCTATGGCTACACCTTC
TRBD1 - TRBJ2-1 TRBV24-1 CATSDITGTGKSNEQFF TGTGCCACCAGTGATATCACCGGGACAGGGAAGAGCAATGAGCAGTTCTTC
- - TRBJ2-1 TRBV5-1 CASSEGPPNEQFF TGCGCCAGCAGCGAAGGACCGCCAAATGAGCAGTTCTTC
TRBD1 - TRBJ2-7 TRBV7-3 CASSRGTAYEQYF TGTGCCAGCAGCCGTGGGACAGCCTACGAGCAGTACTTC
TRBD2 - TRBJ2-3 TRBV18 CASSPGLAGDTDTQYF TGTGCCAGCTCACCCGGCTTAGCGGGGGACACAGATACGCAGTATTTT
- - TRBJ2-2 TRBV3-1/TRBV3-2 CASSQEGVIDGTGELFF TGTGCCAGCAGCCAAGAGGGGGTTATAGACGGCACCGGGGAGCTGTTTTTT
- - TRBJ1-1 TRBV19 CASSRAGSTEAFF TGTGCCAGTAGTAGGGCAGGGAGCACTGAAGCTTTCTTT
- - TRBJ2-2 TRBV5-1 CASSLGQGNTGELFF TGCGCCAGCAGCTTGGGGCAGGGTAACACCGGGGAGCTGTTTTTT
TRBD2 - TRBJ2-5 TRBV3-1/TRBV3-2 CASSHSGTSGKETQYF TGTGCCAGCAGCCACTCCGGGACTAGCGGTAAAGAGACCCAGTACTTC
- - TRBJ2-5 TRBV27 CASSLSWGINDGGTQYF TGTGCCAGCAGTTTATCGTGGGGAATCAACGACGGAGGGACCCAGTACTTC
TRBD2 - TRBJ2-1 TRBV7-6 CASSFSGTSGRSEQFF TGTGCCAGCAGTTTCTCTGGGACTAGCGGGAGGTCTGAGCAGTTCTTC
TRBD1 once TRBJ1-6 TRBV27 CASSSGGGGYNSPLHF TGTGCCAGCAGTTCGGGAGGGGGCGGCTATAATTCACCCCTCCACTTT
- - TRBJ1-4 TRBV30 CAFLAAPRGKLFF TGTGCCTTTTTGGCGGCACCCCGGGGAAAACTGTTTTTT
- - TRBJ1-1 TRBV2 CASSGTPKNTEAFF TGTGCCAGCAGTGGGACGCCAAAGAACACTGAAGCTTTCTTT
- - TRBJ2-1 TRBV6-5 CASSRTSSTYNEQFF TGTGCCAGCAGCCGAACTAGCTCCACTTACAATGAGCAGTTCTTC
TRBD2 - TRBJ2-7 TRBV19 CASSIGLADVSYEQYF TGTGCCAGTAGTATAGGACTAGCGGACGTCTCCTACGAGCAGTACTTC
- - TRBJ1-5 TRBV28 CASGSETRRAQPQHF TGTGCCAGCGGGTCGGAGACCCGACGAGCTCAGCCCCAGCATTTT
TRBD2 few TRBJ2-1 TRBV5-4 CASSSELAESYNEQFF TGTGCCAGCAGCTCCGAACTAGCGGAATCCTACAATGAGCAGTTCTTC
- - TRBJ2-5 TRBV30 CAWSVTRLGETQYF TGTGCCTGGAGTGTAACCCGACTTGGGGAGACCCAGTACTTC
- once TRBJ2-7 TRBV15 CATSRPSVSAYEQYF TGTGCCACCAGCAGACCCTCGGTATCCGCCTACGAGCAGTACTTC
- - TRBJ1-5 TRBV11-2 CASSLQGNQPQHF TGTGCCAGCAGCTTACAGGGCAATCAGCCCCAGCATTTT
- - TRBJ2-3 TRBV7-6 CASSLNGPAASTDTQYF TGTGCCAGCAGCTTAAACGGCCCAGCGGCTAGCACAGATACGCAGTATTTT